This T cell receptor beta chain originates from a study of shared clonotypes between healthy human individuals. Study outcomes and limitations: Depth of sequencing was expected to influence donor clonotype sharing. Approximately 4.6% of naive CD4 clonotypes were shared across four donors. Naive subsets, compared against memory subsets, generally had larger estimated richness values.

Points on this clone: No antigen is known for it.

Every subset's genomic DNA went evenly onto several immunoSEQ plates. Data came from immunoSEQ multiplex PCR; TCRdb stores just in-frame clones and leaves some out. The sample has about 1.1 million clones; approximately 75% are singletons. The V and J ends lost 6 bases and 1 base, in that order; junction bases with no gene match: 6. The CDR3 covers 15 residues. Germline loops: CDR1 MDHEN, CDR2 SYDVKM. The sequenced sample was memory CD4+ T cells from PBMCs. Subset described: CD45RA-negative fraction. The chain joins TRBV28 to TRBJ2-4; 7 bases are shared with TRBD2. The TCR sequence derives from a man in his late teens or twenties in good health. Some clones in this sample may be carry-over from other donors' samples. The CDR3 DNA reads TGTGCCAGCAGGGAGACTAGCCGGGCCAAAAACATTCAGTACTTC. Its protein is CASRETSRAKNIQYF.